This TCR beta chain appears in the sequencing data of a study of T cells in Graves' hyperthyroidism and ophthalmopathy. Germline V gene sequence: CDR1 SGHTA, CDR2 FQGNSA. This CDR3 is built from 16 residues. Deletions cut 6 bases from V and 1 base from J, with 19 bases between. TCR beta CDR3 sequences were amplified from RNA transcripts. The HTBI set primed first-round TCR CDR3 RT-PCR. Using its own MiXCR run on the multiplex PCR reads, TCRdb lists one record per CDR3 protein. The sample has 800,000 or so distinct CDR3 sequences, about 38% seen once. A remark on this clonotype: This sequence may be a read error, since a much larger clone differs from it by one base.

The source of this sequence is a young man with Graves' hyperthyroidism. What was sequenced was blood. This chain joins TRBV7-2 and TRBJ2-7; no clear D gene. CDR3 sequence reads: CASSSALVHGSYEQYF. DNA of the CDR3: TGTGCCAGCAGTTCAGCCCTCGTACATGGTTCCTACGAGCAGTACTTC.